This T cell receptor (beta chain) stems from a study of breast tumors, draining lymph nodes, adjacent tissues. There are 15 residues in the CDR3. Between the trimmed V and J ends, which lost 6 bases and 5 bases, there was a span of 19 bases. Germline-derived CDR1 and CDR2 are SGHVS and FNYEAQ. TCRdb reprocessed the multiplex PCR reads via MiXCR and lists one record per CDR3 protein. The table lists over 10,000 distinct CDR3 sequences, roughly two thirds of them singletons. This rearrangement joins TRBV7-6 to TRBJ2-5; TRBD1 is a possible D gene (5 bases). The sequenced sample was tumor-adjacent breast tissue. This TCR was recovered from a female donor with breast cancer. Some clones in this sample may be carry-over from other donors' samples. The CDR3 DNA reads TGTGCCAGCAGTTCGGGCAGGGTATTTGGGGAGACCCAGTACTTC. Protein sequence: CASSSGRVFGETQYF.